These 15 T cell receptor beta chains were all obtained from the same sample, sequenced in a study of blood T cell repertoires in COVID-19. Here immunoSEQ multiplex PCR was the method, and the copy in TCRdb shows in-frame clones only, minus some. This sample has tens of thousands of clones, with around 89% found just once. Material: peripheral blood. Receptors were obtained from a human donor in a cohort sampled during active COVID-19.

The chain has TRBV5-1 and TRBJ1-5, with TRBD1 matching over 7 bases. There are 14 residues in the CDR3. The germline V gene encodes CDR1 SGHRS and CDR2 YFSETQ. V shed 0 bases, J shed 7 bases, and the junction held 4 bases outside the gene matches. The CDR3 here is CASSLAVGQQPQHF. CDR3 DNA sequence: TGCGCCAGCAGCTTGGCGGTGGGACAGCAGCCCCAGCATTTT.

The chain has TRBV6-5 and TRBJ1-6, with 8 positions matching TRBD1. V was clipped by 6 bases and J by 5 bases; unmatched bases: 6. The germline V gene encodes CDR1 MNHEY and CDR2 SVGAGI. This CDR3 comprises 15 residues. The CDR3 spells CASRPDRGNNSPLHF. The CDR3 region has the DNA TGTGCCAGCAGGCCCGACAGGGGTAATAATTCACCCCTCCACTTT.

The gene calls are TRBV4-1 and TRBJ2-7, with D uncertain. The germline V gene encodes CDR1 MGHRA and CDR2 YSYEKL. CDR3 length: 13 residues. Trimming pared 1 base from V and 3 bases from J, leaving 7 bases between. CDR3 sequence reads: CASSQGLLYEQYF. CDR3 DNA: TGCGCCAGCAGCCAAGGACTCCTCTACGAGCAGTACTTC.

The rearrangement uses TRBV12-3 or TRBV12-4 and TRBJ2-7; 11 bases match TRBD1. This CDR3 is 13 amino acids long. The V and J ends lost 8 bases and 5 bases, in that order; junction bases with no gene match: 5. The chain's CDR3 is CASRTGGSDEQYF. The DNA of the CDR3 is TGTGCCAGCCGGACAGGGGGCTCGGACGAGCAGTACTTC.

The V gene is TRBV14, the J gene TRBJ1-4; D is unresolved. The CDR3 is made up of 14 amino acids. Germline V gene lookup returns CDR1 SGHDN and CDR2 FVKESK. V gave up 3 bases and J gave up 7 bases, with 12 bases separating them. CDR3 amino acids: CASSHQFMPEKLFF. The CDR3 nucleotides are TGTGCCAGCAGCCACCAGTTTATGCCTGAAAAACTGTTTTTT.

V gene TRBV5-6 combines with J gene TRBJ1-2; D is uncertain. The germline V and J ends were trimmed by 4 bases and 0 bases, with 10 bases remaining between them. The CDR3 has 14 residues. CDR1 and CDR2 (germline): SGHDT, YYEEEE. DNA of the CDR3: TGTGCCAGCAGCCCCACGGGGTCTAACTATGGCTACACCTTC. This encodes CASSPTGSNYGYTF. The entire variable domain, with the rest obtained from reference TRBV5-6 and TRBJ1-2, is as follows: DAGVTQSPTHLIKTRGQQVTLRCSPKSGHDTVSWYQQALGQGPQFIFQYYEEEERQRGNFPDRFSGHQFPNYSSELNVNALLLGDSALYLCASSPTGSNYGYTFGSGTRLTVV.

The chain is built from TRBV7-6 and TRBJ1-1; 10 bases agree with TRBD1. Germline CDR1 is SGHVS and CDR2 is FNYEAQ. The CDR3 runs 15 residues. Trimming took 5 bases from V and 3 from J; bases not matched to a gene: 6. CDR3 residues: CASSADRGRDTEAFF. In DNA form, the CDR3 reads TGTGCCAGCAGCGCCGACAGGGGGCGGGACACTGAAGCTTTCTTT.

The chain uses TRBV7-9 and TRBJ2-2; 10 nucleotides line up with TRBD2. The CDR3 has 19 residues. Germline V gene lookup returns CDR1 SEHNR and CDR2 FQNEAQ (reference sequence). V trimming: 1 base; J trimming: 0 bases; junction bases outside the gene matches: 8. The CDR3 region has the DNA TGTGCCAGCAGCTTAGATTTTAGCGGGGGGCCCGCGAACACCGGGGAGCTGTTTTTT. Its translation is CASSLDFSGGPANTGELFF.

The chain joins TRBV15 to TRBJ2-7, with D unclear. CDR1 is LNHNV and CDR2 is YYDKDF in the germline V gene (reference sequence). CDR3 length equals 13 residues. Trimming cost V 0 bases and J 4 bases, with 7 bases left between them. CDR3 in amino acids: CATSRDRSYEQYF. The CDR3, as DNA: TGTGCCACCAGCAGAGATAGGAGTTACGAGCAGTACTTC.

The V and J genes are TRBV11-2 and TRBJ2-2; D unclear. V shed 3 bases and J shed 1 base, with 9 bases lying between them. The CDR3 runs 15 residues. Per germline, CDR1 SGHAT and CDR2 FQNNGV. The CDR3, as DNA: TGTGCCAGCAGCTTCGACGGGTTGAACACCGGGGAGCTGTTTTTT. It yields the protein CASSFDGLNTGELFF.

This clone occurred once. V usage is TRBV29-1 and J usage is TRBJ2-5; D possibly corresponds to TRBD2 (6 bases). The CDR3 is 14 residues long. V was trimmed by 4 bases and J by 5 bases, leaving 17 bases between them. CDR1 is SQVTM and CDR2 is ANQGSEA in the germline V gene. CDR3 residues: CSVAGGSEGETQYF. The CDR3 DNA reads TGCAGCGTTGCAGGTGGCTCGGAGGGGGAGACCCAGTACTTC.

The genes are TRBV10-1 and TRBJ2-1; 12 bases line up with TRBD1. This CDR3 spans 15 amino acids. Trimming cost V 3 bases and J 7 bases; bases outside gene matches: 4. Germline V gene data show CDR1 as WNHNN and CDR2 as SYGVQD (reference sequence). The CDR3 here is CASSDWDRGRNEQFF. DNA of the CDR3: TGCGCCAGCAGTGATTGGGACAGGGGGCGGAATGAGCAGTTCTTC.

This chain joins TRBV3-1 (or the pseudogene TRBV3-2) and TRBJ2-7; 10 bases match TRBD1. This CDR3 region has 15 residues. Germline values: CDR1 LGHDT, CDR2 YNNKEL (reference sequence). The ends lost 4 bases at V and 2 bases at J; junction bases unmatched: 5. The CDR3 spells CASSPPGQGAYEQYF. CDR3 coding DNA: TGTGCCAGCAGCCCCCCAGGACAGGGGGCCTACGAGCAGTACTTC.

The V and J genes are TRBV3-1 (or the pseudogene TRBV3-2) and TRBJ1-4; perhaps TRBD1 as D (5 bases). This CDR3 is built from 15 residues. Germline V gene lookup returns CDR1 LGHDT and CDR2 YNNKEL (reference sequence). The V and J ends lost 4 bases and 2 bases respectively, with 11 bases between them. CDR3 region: CASSLPGRTNEKLFF. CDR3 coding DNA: TGTGCCAGCAGCCTCCCAGGGAGGACTAATGAAAAACTGTTTTTT.

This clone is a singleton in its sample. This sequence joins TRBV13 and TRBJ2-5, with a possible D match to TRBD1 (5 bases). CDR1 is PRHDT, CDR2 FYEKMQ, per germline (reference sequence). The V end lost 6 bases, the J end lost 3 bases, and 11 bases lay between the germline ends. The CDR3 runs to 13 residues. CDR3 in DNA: TGTGCCAGCAGACAGGCCACAAAAGAGACCCAGTACTTC. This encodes CASRQATKETQYF.